The 18 T cell receptor beta chains reported below all come from one sample, sequenced in a study of breast tumors, draining lymph nodes, adjacent tissues (dated by TCRdb to 2016 to 2017). The library came from multiplex PCR. Sequencing relied on an Illumina HiSeq 2000. TCRdb passed the public sequencing reads through fastp at Q25 and MiXCR, retaining productive beta sequences. CDR3 protein sequences are deduplicated, and each keeps its most common genes and DNA. The sample table lists roughly 130,000 distinct CDR3 sequences, around 20% of them with a count of one. Of the sample, more than 3% falls within the top ten clones. The axillary draining lymph nodes of breast cancer patients were the source of the lymph node samples. Sequencing was done on a sample of axillary lymph node tissue. Receptors were obtained from a female donor with breast cancer. Some clones in this sample may be carry-over from other donors' samples.

This clonotype was seen only a few times. The chain combines TRBV18 with TRBJ1-4, with 9 bases matching TRBD1. From germline, CDR1 is KGHSH and CDR2 LQKENI. After removal of 1 base from V and 5 bases from J, the junction contained 2 bases not matched to a gene. The CDR3 has 15 amino acids. The CDR3 sequence: CASSPQDRGNEKLFF. The CDR3 DNA sequence: TGTGCCAGCTCACCACAGGACAGGGGAAATGAAAAACTGTTTTTT.

This clonotype was detected ten times or more. The rearrangement links TRBV3-1 to TRBJ2-3; D is undetermined. The germline gives CDR1 LGHDT, CDR2 YNNKEL (reference sequence). Trimming took 0 bases from V and 6 from J, leaving 7 bases between them. CDR3 size: 13 residues. CDR3 loop: CASSQDPRDTQYF. The CDR3 DNA sequence: TGTGCCAGCAGCCAAGATCCTCGGGATACGCAGTATTTT.

For this clonotype: A single base separates this from a much larger clone, so it may be a read error. This chain links TRBV9 with TRBJ1-4; D call uncertain. The CDR3 is 11 residues long. Germline V gene lookup returns CDR1 SGDLS and CDR2 YYNGEE. The CDR3 DNA is TGTGTCAGCAGACTAAGAAAATTAGGGTTTTTT. This gives the protein CVSRLRKLGFF.

Only a few counts were recorded for this clonotype. Just one base apart from a much larger clone, this may be a read error. The rearrangement uses TRBV20-1 and TRBJ2-3; D not certain. The germline gives CDR1 DFQATT, CDR2 SNEGSKA (reference sequence). This CDR3 is 13 amino acids long. V was pared by 3 bases and J by 8 bases, with 15 bases between. The CDR3 reads CSASLGPAGTQYF. CDR3 nucleotides: TGCAGTGCTAGTTTAGGACCAGCAGGTACGCAGTATTTT.

This clonotype has ten or more counts. The chain employs TRBV7-9 and TRBJ1-2; D is uncertain. The germline CDR1 and CDR2 sequences are SEHNR and FQNEAQ (reference sequence). CDR3 size: 17 residues. Trimming pared 5 bases from V and 0 bases from J, leaving 19 bases between. CDR3: CASSPSLPTATNYGYTF. Here the CDR3 DNA reads TGTGCCAGCAGCCCTAGCCTTCCTACAGCCACTAACTATGGCTACACCTTC.

This clonotype was picked up many times. The rearrangement links TRBV7-8 to TRBJ1-5, with D perhaps matching TRBD1 (5 bases). The ends were cut back, 5 bases at V and 6 bases at J, with 20 bases in the middle. The length of the CDR3 is 16 residues. In germline, CDR1 is SGHVS, CDR2 FQNEAQ. CDR3 amino acids: CASSVNSGASGQPQHF. For the CDR3, the DNA is TGTGCCAGCAGCGTAAACAGTGGGGCATCAGGTCAGCCCCAGCATTTT. Complete variable domain (other parts from reference TRBV7-8 and TRBJ1-5): GAGVSQSPRYKVAKRGQDVALRCDPISGHVSLFWYQQALGQGPEFLTYFQNEAQLDKSGLPSDRFFAERPEGSVSTLKIQRTQQEDSAVYLCASSVNSGASGQPQHFGDGTRLSIL.

This clonotype was detected once. A read error is possible here, since a much larger clone lies one base away. The chain has TRBV20-1 and TRBJ2-2, with D possibly matching TRBD2 (6 bases). This CDR3 is built from 14 residues. Germline CDR1 DFQATT, CDR2 SNEGSKA (reference sequence). In DNA, the CDR3 is TGCAGTGCTCATCCGACAGTGAACACCGGGGGGCTGTTTTTT. The encoded protein is CSAHPTVNTGGLFF.

This clonotype was found many times. The chain carries TRBV19 and TRBJ2-6, with 14 bases that match TRBD2. The germline CDR1 and CDR2 sequences are LNHDA and SQIVND (reference sequence). The ends lost 5 bases at V and 2 bases at J; junction bases unmatched: 2. The CDR3 sequence is 17 residues long. The CDR3 loop is CASSGLAGGTGANVLTF. The CDR3 region has the DNA TGTGCCAGTAGTGGACTAGCGGGAGGTACTGGGGCCAACGTCCTGACTTTC.

The chain uses TRBV6-9 and TRBJ1-2; D is unclear. V was cut by 7 bases and J by 2 bases, with 17 bases left in between. CDR3 size: 15 residues. Germline lookup yields CDR1 MNHGY and CDR2 SVAAGI. The chain's CDR3 is CASNEALAENYGYTF. The CDR3 region has the DNA TGTGCCAGCAATGAGGCTTTGGCGGAAAACTATGGCTACACCTTC.

At least ten counts were recorded for this clonotype. The V and J genes are TRBV20-1 and TRBJ2-1; D gene unclear. Germline V gives CDR1 DFQATT, CDR2 SNEGSKA (reference sequence). This CDR3 is built from 12 residues. Between the trimmed V and J ends, which lost 0 bases and 15 bases, there was a span of 15 bases. In nucleotides, the CDR3 is TGCAGTGCTAGAGATCAGATGGGTGTTCGGTTCTTC. This translates into CSARDQMGVRFF.

This clonotype appeared many times. V gene TRBV5-1 combines with J gene TRBJ1-6; 7 bases align to TRBD1. The CDR3 is made up of 14 amino acids. The V segment lost 3 bases and the J segment 5 bases; nucleotides outside the gene matches: 2. Germline V gene sequence: CDR1 SGHRS, CDR2 YFSETQ. The CDR3 DNA is TGCGCCAGCAGCTCCGGGACAGATAATTCACCCCTCCACTTT. Its translation is CASSSGTDNSPLHF. The complete variable domain, with remaining parts taken from reference TRBV5-1 and TRBJ1-6, reads KAGVTQTPRYLIKTRGQQVTLSCSPISGHRSVSWYQQTPGQGLQFLFEYFSETQRNKGNFPGRFSGRQFSNSRSEMNVSTLELGDSALYLCASSSGTDNSPLHFGNGTRLTVT.

The table lists this clonotype with many counts. The chain combines TRBV7-3 with TRBJ2-7; either TRBD1 or TRBD2 may fit D (5 bases each). This CDR3 region has 13 residues. Trimming stripped 4 bases from V and 6 bases from J, with 13 bases between. Germline V CDR1 and CDR2: SGHTA, FQGTGA. The CDR3 loop reads CASSWGPLGEQYF. In DNA form, the CDR3 reads TGTGCCAGCAGCTGGGGACCTTTGGGCGAGCAGTACTTC.

This clonotype occurred many times. V gene TRBV12-3 or TRBV12-4 combines with J gene TRBJ1-2; the D is unclear. The CDR3 has 13 amino acids. V dropped 6 bases and J dropped 2 bases, with 10 bases sitting between them. As DNA, the CDR3 is TGTGCCAGCAGCCCCCCCGGGAACTATGGCTACACCTTC. Translating it yields CASSPPGNYGYTF.

This clonotype showed up just a few times. The V gene is TRBV19, the J gene TRBJ1-1; TRBD1 agrees at 7 bases. CDR1 is LNHDA, CDR2 SQIVND, per germline (reference sequence). The V segment lost 4 bases and the J segment 1 base; nucleotides outside the gene matches: 0. The CDR3 sequence is 13 residues long. The chain's CDR3 is CASSRTGNTEAFF. CDR3 nucleotide sequence: TGTGCCAGTAGTAGGACAGGGAACACTGAAGCTTTCTTT.

In its sample, this clonotype was seen many times. The chain combines TRBV5-1 with TRBJ2-5, with a weak D call TRBD1 (5 bases). There are 14 residues in the CDR3. The germline V and J ends were trimmed by 2 bases and 0 bases, with 8 bases remaining between them. From germline, CDR1 is SGHRS and CDR2 YFSETQ. The CDR3 loop is CASSFYRYQETQYF. The CDR3 coding sequence is TGCGCCAGCAGCTTTTACAGGTACCAAGAGACCCAGTACTTC.

This chain joins TRBV28 and TRBJ1-2; 7 bases align to TRBD1. Germline values: CDR1 MDHEN, CDR2 SYDVKM. V lost 3 bases and J lost 5; bases outside the gene matches: 6. This CDR3 is 14 amino acids long. The CDR3 is CASSFQGGLYGYTF. In DNA form, the CDR3 reads TGTGCCAGCAGTTTTCAGGGGGGGCTTTATGGCTACACCTTC.

This clonotype occurred many times. The chain couples TRBV10-1 to TRBJ2-5; 8 bases agree with TRBD2. Germline trimming cut 6 bases from V and 2 bases from J; bases unmatched to any gene: 14. Germline V gene data show CDR1 as WNHNN and CDR2 as SYGVQD (reference sequence). This CDR3 comprises 17 residues. CDR3 loop: CASSSGGVTFIQETQYF. The CDR3 region has the DNA TGCGCCAGCAGCTCCGGGGGGGTTACTTTTATACAAGAGACCCAGTACTTC.

This clonotype has at least ten counts. The J gene is TRBJ2-5, the V gene TRBV7-6, with D perhaps given as TRBD1 or TRBD2 (5 bases each). In germline, CDR1 is SGHVS, CDR2 FNYEAQ. V lost 5 bases and J lost 1, with 11 bases in between. The CDR3 has 14 amino acids. The CDR3 DNA sequence: TGTGCCAGCAGCCCTGGGACCTTCCAAGAGACCCAGTACTTC. Encoded protein: CASSPGTFQETQYF.